This TCR beta chain stems from a study of T cell repertoires in cytomegalovirus infection. About the research overall: Public TCR beta signatures marked donors with CMV infection and the matching HLA.

About this clonotype: Its antigen remains unknown.

Study-level results: Across the ex vivo response, the dominant clonotypes were HLA-C-restricted CMV-specific TCR beta clonotypes. Summed frequency of shared TCR beta families picked out CMV carriers who also had the relevant HLA.

TCRdb recomputed calls from the reads with MiXCR, one row per CDR3 protein. The repertoire holds around 900,000 distinct CDR3 sequences, with around 30% as singletons. The receptor was isolated from a human donor in good health (CMV status not recorded). Some clones in this sample may be carry-over from other donors' samples. Sequences were derived from cultured CD8+ T cells from PBMCs, sampled from culture after CMV antigen stimulation.

DNA of the CDR3: TGCGCCAGCAGCCAACAACAATCCAATCAGCCCCAGCATTTT. Amino acid sequence: CASSQQQSNQPQHF. The V and J genes are TRBV4-1 and TRBJ1-5; D remains unclear. This CDR3 comprises 14 residues. V gave up 2 bases and J gave up 3 bases, with 8 bases separating them. CDR1 and CDR2 (germline): MGHRA, YSYEKL.